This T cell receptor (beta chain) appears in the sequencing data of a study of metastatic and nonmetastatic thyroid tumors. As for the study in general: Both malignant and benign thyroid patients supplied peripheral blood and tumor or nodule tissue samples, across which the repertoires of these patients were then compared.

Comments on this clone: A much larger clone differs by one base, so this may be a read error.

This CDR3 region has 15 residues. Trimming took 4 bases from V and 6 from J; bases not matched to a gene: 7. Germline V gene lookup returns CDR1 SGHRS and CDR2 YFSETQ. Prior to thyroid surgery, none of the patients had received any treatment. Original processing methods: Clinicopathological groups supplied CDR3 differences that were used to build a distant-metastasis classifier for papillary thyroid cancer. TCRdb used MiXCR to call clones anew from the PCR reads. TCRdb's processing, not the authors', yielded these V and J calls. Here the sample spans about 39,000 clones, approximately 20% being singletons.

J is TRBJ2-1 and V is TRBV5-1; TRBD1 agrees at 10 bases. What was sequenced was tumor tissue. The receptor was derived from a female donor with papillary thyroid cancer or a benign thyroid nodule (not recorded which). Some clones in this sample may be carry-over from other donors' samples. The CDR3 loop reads CASSQVTGGFNEQFF. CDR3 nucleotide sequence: TGCGCCAGCAGCCAAGTGACAGGGGGCTTCAATGAGCAGTTCTTC.